Listed below are T cell receptor beta chains from one sample, sequenced in a study of cytomegalovirus exposure and HLA in healthy donors. The protocol was immunoSEQ multiplex PCR, while the TCRdb copy is restricted to in-frame clones and leaves out a portion. This table has 140,000 to 150,000 clones, roughly 71% appearing once. Sequenced: PBMCs. Every receptor here comes from a man aged 30-40 years in good health and CMV-seronegative. CDR3s leave out the opening cysteine and the closing phenylalanine or tryptophan. Some rows have no size entry. The others give once, few or many, or a class for an expanded clone.

few TRBV4-1 ASSHLLWDRNSYEQY
- TRBV11-3 ASSAGQGALNTEAF
- TRBV5-5 ASSRDGQGTFEAF
- TRBV29-1 SSYQTGDYEQY
- TRBV5-1 ASSFGSSLVFTDTQY
few TRBV30 AWSPSSNTGELF
- TRBV11-3 ASSLSGRRFSEQF
- TRBV7-9 ASSLRGANEKLF
once TRBV6-1 ASSVMRLAGGGELF
- TRBV10-3 ATSLQGGDEQF
- TRBV27 ASSLTGASGANGLT
- TRBV6-1 ASSKGSHGARYEQY
- TRBV28 ASSFLDSMDQPQH
- TRBV9 ASSAGPGTSGRAFTGELF
- TRBV15 ASYPAGGGNYGYT
- TRBV6-5 ASSYSGVWDEQF
few TRBV5-1 ASSEDRAQY
- TRBV28 ASSFADRGTDTQY
- TRBV18 ASSLRAPGAGGEQF
- TRBV28 ASTEGGPYEQY
- TRBV7-9 ASSLSGSHYGYT
- TRBV4-2 ASSQELAGPSYEQY
- TRBV19 ASSMDTPQNQPQH
- TRBV6-4 ASSLLWGDSNQPQH
- TRBV15 ATSSAGGTYTGELF
- TRBV5-1 ASRSGLAGVGSADTQY
- TRBV5-4 ASSLARRGEGPGELF
- TRBV2 ASTGTGKETQY
few TRBV4-1 ASSQAGTGGPTNEKLF
- TRBV19 ASSMSGSGGTEAF
- TRBV28 ASSPGTGGYSYEQY
few TRBV5-4 ASSTPTGERISYEQY
few TRBV27 ASSSSAGEVTDTQY
- TRBV28 ASSFSTGTGGYGYT
- TRBV19 ASSKRDRTF
- TRBV7-3 ASSRGGGETQY
- TRBV21-1 ASSKECKTGRTYEQY
few TRBV5-1 ASSPDRGNEQF
- TRBV5-6 ASSFSEYNEQF
- TRBV9 ASSVGGAEGTGELF
- TRBV30 AWSVPARGLNSPLH
- TRBV19 ASIKGFPKF
once TRBV18 ASSRTGATPYYGYT
- TRBV30 AWSGGRGNTGELF
few TRBV2 ASSDAAYEQY
- TRBV9 ASSTRTGPQETQY
- TRBV6-5 ASSWLAGAYEQY